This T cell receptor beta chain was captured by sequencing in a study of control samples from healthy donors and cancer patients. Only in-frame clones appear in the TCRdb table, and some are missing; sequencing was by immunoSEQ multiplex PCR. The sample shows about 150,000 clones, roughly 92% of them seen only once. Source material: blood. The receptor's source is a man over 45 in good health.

The CDR3 here is CASSPILQETQYF. The CDR3 DNA reads as TGTGCCAGCAGCCCAATCCTCCAAGAGACCCAGTACTTC. J is TRBJ2-5 and V is TRBV7-9, with D unresolved. CDR3 size: 13 residues. With 5 bases removed from V and 1 base from J, the gap between germline ends came to 8 bases. CDR1 and CDR2 from the germline V gene are SEHNR and FQNEAQ (reference sequence).